The 22 T cell receptor beta chains listed next were all sequenced from one sample in a study of beta chain features in type 1 diabetes. The isolated RNA, all of it, was reverse transcribed, so expressed TCRB transcripts were what got sequenced. Here immunoSEQ multiplex PCR was the method, and the copy in TCRdb shows in-frame clones only, minus some. This sample has about 150,000 clones; approximately 12% occur once, and the top ten carry approximately 2%. The sequenced sample consisted of central memory CD4+ T cells from blood. The receptors originated from a man aged 18 to 29 in good health.

This clone has only a few counts. The chain joins TRBV7-3 to TRBJ2-2; 11 nucleotides match TRBD2. The CDR3 runs 16 residues. Germline V lookup: CDR1 SGHTA, CDR2 FQGTGA. V shed 5 bases and J 5 bases; nucleotides not matched to a gene: 7. The DNA of the CDR3 is TGTGCCAGCAGCCGCACTAGCGGGGGACAAACCGGGGAGCTGTTTTTT. Protein: CASSRTSGGQTGELFF.

The chain links TRBV9 to TRBJ1-2, with D hard to call. The CDR3 is made up of 13 amino acids. Trimming left V 0 bases short and J 3 bases short, with 6 bases between. Germline-derived CDR1 and CDR2 are SGDLS and YYNGEE. In DNA, the CDR3 is TGTGCCAGCAGCGTAGAGGATTACTATGGCTACACCTTC. This encodes CASSVEDYYGYTF. The whole variable domain, remainder taken from reference TRBV9 and TRBJ1-2, is DSGVTQTPKHLITATGQRVTLRCSPRSGDLSVYWYQQSLDQGLQFLIQYYNGEERAKGNILERFSAQQFPDLHSELNLSSLELGDSALYFCASSVEDYYGYTFGSGTRLTVV.

This chain uses TRBV11-1 with TRBJ2-7; D might be TRBD1 (6 bases). The germline V gene encodes CDR1 SGHAT and CDR2 FQDESV (reference sequence). Trimming stripped 3 bases from V and 3 bases from J, with 15 bases between. The CDR3 length is 15 residues. CDR3: CASSFGVGGNYEQYF. The CDR3 DNA reads TGTGCCAGCAGCTTCGGGGTAGGGGGAAACTACGAGCAGTACTTC. Combining the CDR3 with reference TRBV11-1 and TRBJ2-7 gives the whole variable domain EAEVAQSPRYKITEKSQAVAFWCDPISGHATLYWYRQILGQGPELLVQFQDESVVDDSQLPKDRFSAERLKGVDSTLKIQPAELGDSAMYLCASSFGVGGNYEQYFGPGTRLTVT.

This clone was detected only a few times. Its ends do not fully match the called genes, so a read error is possible. The J gene is TRBJ1-2, the V gene TRBV30; TRBD1 matches 7 bases. CDR1 and CDR2 from the germline V gene are GTSNPN and SVGIG (reference sequence). This CDR3 is built from 13 residues. CDR3 region: CAWRPPGQPLLGF. CDR3 coding DNA: TGTGCCTGGAGGCCCCCGGGACAGCCACTTCTTGGCTTC.

This clone was seen a few times. The chain is built from TRBV9 and TRBJ2-2, with D possibly being TRBD1 (5 bases). Germline assignment: CDR1 SGDLS and CDR2 YYNGEE. There are 14 residues in the CDR3. Trimming pared 1 base from V and 7 bases from J, leaving 11 bases between. CDR3 nucleotide sequence: TGTGCCAGCAGCGTATTGTGGGGCGTCGGGGAGCTGTTTTTT. Its translation is CASSVLWGVGELFF. Filled out from reference TRBV9 and TRBJ2-2, the complete variable domain reads DSGVTQTPKHLITATGQRVTLRCSPRSGDLSVYWYQQSLDQGLQFLIQYYNGEERAKGNILERFSAQQFPDLHSELNLSSLELGDSALYFCASSVLWGVGELFFGEGSRLTVL.

To note about this clone: Mismatch with germline at one junction end may stem from a read error. This chain connects TRBV5-4 to TRBJ1-5; 8 nucleotides agree with TRBD1. The CDR3 totals 15 residues. Germline CDR1 reads SGHNT; CDR2 reads YYREEE (reference sequence). The CDR3 protein is CASSAGQGSHQPQHF. In DNA, the CDR3 is TGTGCCAGCAGCGCTGGACAGGGTAGCCATCAGCCCCAGCATTTT.

This clone occurred a few times. The rearrangement joins TRBV7-8 to TRBJ2-5; D may be TRBD1 (5 bases). Germline CDR1 reads SGHVS; CDR2 reads FQNEAQ. The CDR3 totals 15 residues. Trimming cost V 1 base and J 1 base, with 10 bases left between them. The CDR3 here is CASSLVGQGQETQYF. In DNA form, the CDR3 reads TGTGCCAGCAGCTTAGTGGGGCAGGGCCAAGAGACCCAGTACTTC.

The chain joins TRBV7-9 to TRBJ2-5; the match to TRBD1 covers 7 bases. Per germline, CDR1 SEHNR and CDR2 FQNEAQ (reference sequence). The CDR3 totals 15 residues. Trimming at V came to 4 bases and at J to 4 bases, leaving 9 bases not matched to a gene. The CDR3 is CASSYSTGTRETQYF. The CDR3 DNA reads as TGTGCCAGCAGCTATTCGACAGGGACGAGAGAGACCCAGTACTTC.

V usage is TRBV6-1 and J usage is TRBJ2-4, with 10 nucleotides matching TRBD1. CDR1 and CDR2 (germline): MNHNS, SASEGT. Trimming removed 3 bases from V and 4 bases from J; junction bases left unmatched: 3. The CDR3 spans 15 residues. Here the CDR3 reads CASSEGQGNKNIQYF. For the CDR3, the DNA is TGTGCCAGCAGTGAGGGACAGGGGAATAAAAACATTCAGTACTTC.

V gene TRBV10-3 combines with J gene TRBJ2-2; no firm D call. V was cut by 7 bases and J by 6 bases, with 9 bases left in between. This CDR3 spans 12 amino acids. The germline V gene has CDR1 ENHRY and CDR2 SYGVKD. CDR3 sequence reads: CAITGTAGELFF. In nucleotides, the CDR3 is TGTGCCATCACCGGAACAGCCGGGGAGCTGTTTTTT.

This clone was counted between two and nine times. This chain connects TRBV13 to TRBJ2-1; 11 bases map to TRBD1. The germline V gene has CDR1 PRHDT and CDR2 FYEKMQ (reference sequence). The CDR3 runs 15 residues. Trimming removed 5 bases from V and 7 bases from J; junction bases left unmatched: 7. CDR3 sequence: CASSNVRDRGNEQFF. CDR3 DNA sequence: TGTGCCAGCAGCAACGTCCGGGACAGGGGGAATGAGCAGTTCTTC.

This clone was counted between two and nine times. The V gene is TRBV18, the J gene TRBJ1-2; unclear D gene. CDR1 and CDR2 (germline): KGHSH, LQKENI. The CDR3 has 11 residues. V was pared by 5 bases and J by 6 bases, with 7 bases between. CDR3 residues: CASSSSDGYTF. The CDR3 coding sequence is TGTGCCAGCTCATCCAGCGATGGCTACACCTTC.

The J gene is TRBJ2-7, the V gene TRBV30; 10 nucleotides agree with TRBD1. This CDR3 comprises 13 residues. V was pared by 4 bases and J by 7 bases, with 7 bases of the junction left unmatched. Germline lookup yields CDR1 GTSNPN and CDR2 SVGIG (reference sequence). CDR3 in amino acids: CAWNRDRGREQYF. The CDR3 bases are TGTGCCTGGAACCGGGACAGGGGACGAGAGCAGTACTTC.

The chain links TRBV7-2 to TRBJ2-7, with D tentatively TRBD1 (5 bases). This CDR3 comprises 13 residues. Trimming stripped 5 bases from V and 3 bases from J, with 11 bases between. Germline CDR1 SGHTA, CDR2 FQGNSA. In DNA form, the CDR3 reads TGTGCCAGCAGCCGTCAGGGTCACTACGAGCAGTACTTC. Protein: CASSRQGHYEQYF.

This clone appeared a few times. V and J are TRBV14 and TRBJ2-7; a possible D gene is TRBD1 (5 bases). The germline V gene has CDR1 SGHDN and CDR2 FVKESK. V was cut by 0 bases and J by 3 bases, with 12 bases left in between. This CDR3 is built from 15 residues. CDR3 sequence: CASSQDFDSYYEQYF. In DNA, the CDR3 is TGTGCCAGCAGCCAAGACTTCGACAGTTACTACGAGCAGTACTTC.

The table lists this clone with a few counts. J is TRBJ2-3 and V is TRBV5-1; maybe TRBD1 (6 bases). The CDR3 totals 14 residues. Germline-derived CDR1 and CDR2 are SGHRS and YFSETQ. V gave up 4 bases and J gave up 2 bases, with 11 bases separating them. The CDR3 nucleotides are TGCGCCAGCAGCCCAGGGGAAAACACAGATACGCAGTATTTT. Translated, it gives CASSPGENTDTQYF.

This clone was detected a few times. The rearrangement links TRBV6-6 to TRBJ2-5; D perhaps matches TRBD1 (6 bases). CDR3 length: 16 residues. Trimming removed 6 bases at V and 1 base at J, with 18 bases between. Germline V gene data show CDR1 as MNHNY and CDR2 as SVGAGI (reference sequence). Here the CDR3 DNA reads TGTGCCAGCAGCCTGACTTCACAAGGGGGCCAAGAGACCCAGTACTTC. Amino acid sequence: CASSLTSQGGQETQYF.

This clone was seen only a few times. The chain has TRBV18 and TRBJ2-1; TRBD2 matches at 12 bases. Germline V gene lookup returns CDR1 KGHSH and CDR2 LQKENI. There are 15 residues in the CDR3. J lost 5 bases, V lost 6 bases, and 5 bases had no gene match. The CDR3 DNA reads TGTGCCAGCTCCTATGGACTAGCGGGGAACAATGAGCAGTTCTTC. Protein sequence: CASSYGLAGNNEQFF.

There are a few counts of this clone. The chain couples TRBV30 to TRBJ1-2; TRBD1 aligns across 9 bases. V gave up 5 bases and J gave up 6 bases; unmatched junction bases: 7. Germline loops: CDR1 GTSNPN, CDR2 SVGIG (reference sequence). The CDR3 contains 13 residues. CDR3 coding DNA: TGTGCCTGGGGAAAGGGACAGGGTAATGGCTACACCTTC. Its protein is CAWGKGQGNGYTF.

V and J are TRBV21-1 and TRBJ2-4; TRBD1 is the table's D call, not checked against the DNA. TRBV21-1 is listed as a pseudogene. The CDR3 sequence is 15 residues long. The CDR3 bases are TGTGCCAGGGTCCCACACAGGGCCCCCAAAAACATTCAGTACTTC. Translating it yields CARVPHRAPKNIQYF.

The CDR3: CATSGGQGGGETQYF. The CDR3 DNA follows: TGTGCCACCAGCGGTGGACAGGGAGGTGGGGAGACCCAGTACTTC. The V gene is TRBV15, the J gene TRBJ2-5, with 8 bases lining up with TRBD1. CDR1 and CDR2 (germline): LNHNV, YYDKDF (reference sequence). This CDR3 comprises 15 residues. Trimming cost V 5 bases and J 5 bases; bases outside gene matches: 10.

The V call is TRBV7-8, the J call TRBJ1-1, with 8 nucleotides matching TRBD1. The CDR3 runs to 15 residues. CDR1 is SGHVS, CDR2 FQNEAQ, per germline. V gave up 5 bases and J gave up 1 base; unmatched junction bases: 6. CDR3: CASSADRGGNTEAFF. The DNA of the CDR3 is TGTGCCAGCAGCGCCGACAGGGGTGGGAACACTGAAGCTTTCTTT.